These 26 T cell receptor beta chains were all obtained from the same sample, sequenced in a study of cytomegalovirus exposure and HLA in healthy donors. 60 Vbeta and 13 Jbeta primers were used in PCR. Only in-frame clones appear in the TCRdb table, and some are missing; sequencing was by immunoSEQ multiplex PCR. Of approximately 150,000 clones listed, more than 75% were seen once; the top ten hold around 2.9%. Sequencing input: PBMCs. The receptor set was obtained from a female donor in good health and CMV-seronegative.

This clone was found once. This chain uses TRBV7-9 with TRBJ2-5; 10 bases agree with TRBD2. The CDR3 length is 16 residues. Trimming at V came to 5 bases and at J to 3 bases, leaving 9 bases not matched to a gene. The germline V gene encodes CDR1 SEHNR and CDR2 FQNEAQ (reference sequence). CDR3 residues: CASSPLAGGSKETQYF. The CDR3 nucleotides are TGTGCCAGCAGCCCTTTAGCGGGGGGCTCGAAAGAGACCCAGTACTTC.

This chain connects TRBV11-2 to TRBJ2-7, with D possibly TRBD1 on 5 matching bases. Germline lookup yields CDR1 SGHAT and CDR2 FQNNGV. The germline V and J ends were trimmed by 2 bases and 6 bases, with 11 bases remaining between them. The CDR3 runs 13 residues. This chain's CDR3 is CASSLMQRGEQYF. CDR3 bases: TGTGCCAGCAGCTTAATGCAAAGGGGCGAGCAGTACTTC.

This chain joins TRBV6-6 and TRBJ1-6; 9 nucleotides match TRBD1. CDR3 length: 15 residues. Germline CDR1 is MNHNY and CDR2 is SVGAGI (reference sequence). V was clipped by 5 bases and J by 8 bases; unmatched bases: 7. CDR3 coding DNA: TGTGCCAGCAGTCCCACAGGGGGCCGGGATTCACCCCTCCACTTT. Protein: CASSPTGGRDSPLHF.

This clone showed up just a few times. This sequence joins TRBV28 and TRBJ2-3; the D gene is possibly TRBD2 (5 bases). Germline CDR1 MDHEN, CDR2 SYDVKM. Deletions cut 10 bases from V and 0 bases from J, with 14 bases between. The CDR3 extends over 14 amino acids. This CDR3 is CATRPGGSTDTQYF. The CDR3 region has the DNA TGTGCCACCAGACCGGGCGGGAGCACAGATACGCAGTATTTT.

The chain is built from TRBV5-5 and TRBJ2-5; TRBD2 agrees at 13 bases. Germline CDR1 is SGHKS and CDR2 is YYEKEE (reference sequence). J was trimmed by 5 bases and V by 3 bases; bases with no gene match: 7. The CDR3 sequence is 16 residues long. The chain's CDR3 is CASSSTLAGGPETQYF. CDR3 in DNA: TGTGCCAGCAGCTCCACACTAGCGGGGGGGCCCGAGACCCAGTACTTC.

The gene calls are TRBV6-1 and TRBJ1-6, with 7 bases lining up with TRBD1. CDR1 is MNHNS and CDR2 is SASEGT in the germline V gene. The V and J ends lost 3 bases and 6 bases, in that order; junction bases with no gene match: 14. The CDR3 runs 18 residues. In DNA, the CDR3 is TGTGCCAGCAGTGATATCCTCTCCCGACAGGGTGGTAATTCACCCCTCCACTTT. Amino acid sequence: CASSDILSRQGGNSPLHF.

This clone has more than one count but fewer than ten. The chain combines TRBV19 with TRBJ1-1, with 10 bases that match TRBD1. V trimming: 2 bases; J trimming: 5 bases; junction bases outside the gene matches: 5. CDR3 length equals 15 residues. The germline gives CDR1 LNHDA, CDR2 SQIVND (reference sequence). The chain's CDR3 is CASSIPRDRGTEAFF. The CDR3 DNA is TGTGCCAGTAGTATACCCAGGGACAGGGGAACTGAAGCTTTCTTT.

This rearrangement joins TRBV6-1 to TRBJ1-1; perhaps TRBD1 as D (6 bases). V shed 6 bases and J shed 4 bases, with 9 bases lying between them. The CDR3 is made up of 12 amino acids. The germline V gene has CDR1 MNHNS and CDR2 SASEGT. CDR3 protein: CASRETGTEAFF. DNA of the CDR3: TGTGCCAGCAGGGAGACAGGCACTGAAGCTTTCTTT.

The chain is built from TRBV15 and TRBJ2-7; D is perhaps TRBD2 (6 bases). Per the germline V gene, CDR1 is LNHNV and CDR2 is YYDKDF (reference sequence). V was cut by 3 bases and J by 5 bases, with 17 bases left in between. CDR3 length: 15 residues. CDR3 nucleotide sequence: TGTGCCACCAGCAGGAGGGGACTCCCAGAGGACGAGCAGTACTTC. Protein product: CATSRRGLPEDEQYF.

The chain links TRBV29-1 to TRBJ2-7; 10 positions match TRBD1. CDR1 and CDR2 (germline): SQVTM, ANQGSEA. The CDR3 totals 13 residues. V was pared by 7 bases and J by 2 bases, with 5 bases of the junction left unmatched. In DNA, the CDR3 is TGCAGCGGGGGACAGGGGAGGACCTACGAGCAGTACTTC. Protein product: CSGGQGRTYEQYF.

This chain links TRBV19 with TRBJ1-5; D unresolved. This CDR3 has 12 amino acids. Trimming removed 2 bases from V and 9 bases from J, with 8 bases in between. The germline V gene encodes CDR1 LNHDA and CDR2 SQIVND (reference sequence). CDR3 DNA: TGTGCCAGTAGTATACCTAGGAGGCCCCAGCATTTT. Protein sequence: CASSIPRRPQHF.

The sample holds one count of this clone. The V gene is TRBV6-4, the J gene TRBJ2-2; 12 bases match TRBD2. V was clipped by 4 bases and J by 0 bases; unmatched bases: 3. The CDR3 is 17 amino acids. From germline, CDR1 is MRHNA and CDR2 SNTAGT. DNA of the CDR3: TGTGCCAGCAGTGGATCTAGCGGGGGGGCGAACACCGGGGAGCTGTTTTTT. This codes for CASSGSSGGANTGELFF.

V usage is TRBV10-3 and J usage is TRBJ2-7; 9 bases match TRBD1. Per germline, CDR1 ENHRY and CDR2 SYGVKD. After removal of 10 bases from V and 3 bases from J, the junction contained 10 bases not matched to a gene. This CDR3 is built from 14 residues. CDR3 DNA: TGTGCCACCCTAGTAGGGACAGGGTACTACGAGCAGTACTTC. This encodes CATLVGTGYYEQYF.

The rearrangement joins TRBV28 to TRBJ1-5, with D perhaps TRBD1 (5 bases). Germline-derived CDR1 and CDR2 are MDHEN and SYDVKM. The CDR3 consists of 15 residues. Trimming took 7 bases from V and 3 from J, leaving 16 bases between them. CDR3 region: CASTLGGRANQPQHF. The CDR3 bases are TGTGCCAGCACCCTGGGGGGACGGGCCAATCAGCCCCAGCATTTT. The full variable domain, rest sourced from reference TRBV28 and TRBJ1-5, is DVKVTQSSRYLVKRTGEKVFLECVQDMDHENMFWYRQDPGLGLRLIYFSYDVKMKEKGDIPEGYSVSREKKERFSLILESASTNQTSMYLCASTLGGRANQPQHFGDGTRLSIL.

This clone was picked up a small number of times. This sequence joins TRBV2 and TRBJ2-7; D call uncertain. CDR1 SNHLY and CDR2 FYNNEI come from the germline V gene. V gave up 6 bases and J gave up 3 bases, with 3 bases separating them. The CDR3 has 10 residues. This chain's CDR3 is CASSIYEQYF. The CDR3 bases are TGTGCCAGCAGCATCTACGAGCAGTACTTC.

This sequence joins TRBV30 and TRBJ1-1; D unresolved. CDR1 is GTSNPN, CDR2 SVGIG, per germline (reference sequence). This CDR3 spans 11 amino acids. Trimming stripped 0 bases from V and 7 bases from J, with 6 bases between. The CDR3 nucleotides are TGTGCCTGGAGTGTACTGATTGAAGCTTTCTTT. Its protein product is CAWSVLIEAFF.

This chain joins TRBV5-8 and TRBJ1-1; tentatively, D is TRBD1 (6 bases). CDR1 is SGHTS and CDR2 is YDEGEE in the germline V gene. There are 15 residues in the CDR3. V lost 0 bases, J lost 5 bases, and 14 bases lay in between. CDR3 protein: CASSLGLRGGTEAFF. The CDR3 nucleotides are TGTGCCAGCAGCTTGGGATTGAGGGGGGGGACTGAAGCTTTCTTT.

The chain has TRBV29-1 and TRBJ2-3; D might be TRBD1 (6 bases). Per germline, CDR1 SQVTM and CDR2 ANQGSEA. CDR3 length: 13 residues. Trimming took 4 bases from V and 0 from J, leaving 8 bases between them. The CDR3 sequence: CSVAQGSTDTQYF. Written as DNA, the CDR3 is TGCAGCGTTGCCCAGGGGAGCACAGATACGCAGTATTTT.

This clone was found a few times. CDR3 sequence: CASSPRQGNEKLFF. CDR3 bases: TGCGCCAGCAGCCCGAGACAGGGAAATGAAAAACTGTTTTTT. The V and J genes are TRBV4-1 and TRBJ1-4; TRBD1 aligns across 7 bases. The length of the CDR3 is 14 residues. Losses at the gene ends were 4 bases for V and 5 bases for J; bases not matched to a gene: 4. CDR1 and CDR2 (germline): MGHRA, YSYEKL.

The chain links TRBV30 to TRBJ1-6; no clear D. The V gene lost 5 bases and the J gene lost 2 bases, with 7 bases spanning the gap. In germline, CDR1 is GTSNPN, CDR2 SVGIG (reference sequence). The CDR3 length is 13 residues. CDR3 amino acids: CAWRAAYNSPLHF. The CDR3 DNA is TGTGCCTGGCGCGCGGCCTATAATTCACCCCTCCACTTT.

This clone was seen just once. V is TRBV6-6 and J is TRBJ2-3; D is unresolved. The CDR3 loop spans 15 amino acids. Germline CDR1 reads MNHNY; CDR2 reads SVGAGI (reference sequence). Trimming took off 3 bases at V and 1 base at J, with 11 bases between the two ends. This chain's CDR3 is CASSYSRGGTDTQYF. CDR3 nucleotide sequence: TGTGCCAGCAGTTATTCGCGAGGAGGCACAGATACGCAGTATTTT.

This sequence joins TRBV5-1 and TRBJ1-2; possible D gene TRBD1, 6 bases. Germline V gene lookup returns CDR1 SGHRS and CDR2 YFSETQ. The CDR3 has 15 amino acids. Deletions cut 0 bases from V and 7 bases from J, with 16 bases between. CDR3 region: CASSLEAGVMRGYTF. The CDR3 nucleotides read TGCGCCAGCAGCTTGGAGGCAGGGGTTATGCGTGGCTACACCTTC.

The chain is built from TRBV9 and TRBJ2-3, with TRBD2 matching 7 bases. The J segment lost 6 bases and the V segment lost 0 bases, leaving 10 bases of the junction unmatched. The CDR3 contains 16 residues. The germline CDR1 and CDR2 sequences are SGDLS and YYNGEE. For the CDR3, the DNA is TGTGCCAGCAGCGTAGGAGTGGGAGGGCCCTGGGATACGCAGTATTTT. Its protein is CASSVGVGGPWDTQYF.

This sequence joins TRBV25-1 and TRBJ2-1, with 10 bases aligning to TRBD1. CDR3 length: 14 residues. Germline CDR1 MGHDK, CDR2 SYGVNS. The V gene end was trimmed by 3 bases and the J gene end by 8 bases; junction bases not matched to a gene: 4. The CDR3 loop is CASSEGDRGDEQFF. CDR3 sequence (DNA): TGTGCCAGCAGTGAGGGGGACAGGGGAGATGAGCAGTTCTTC. Drawing the rest from reference TRBV25-1 and TRBJ2-1, the complete variable domain is EADIYQTPRYLVIGTGKKITLECSQTMGHDKMYWYQQDPGMELHLIHYSYGVNSTEKGDLSSESTVSRIRTEHFPLTLESARPSHTSQYLCASSEGDRGDEQFFGPGTRLTVL.

CDR3 in amino acids: CASSVRSGEETQYF. The CDR3 DNA follows: TGTGCCAGCAGCGTTCGTAGCGGGGAGGAGACCCAGTACTTC. The rearrangement joins TRBV4-2 to TRBJ2-5, with 8 bases aligning to TRBD2. V lost 5 bases and J lost 5; bases outside the gene matches: 7. This CDR3 has 14 residues. Germline assignment: CDR1 LGHNA and CDR2 YNFKEQ.

A remark on this clone: The junction differs from germline at one of its ends, possibly a read error. V and J are TRBV7-9 and TRBJ2-2; tentatively, D is TRBD1 (5 bases). Germline V gene sequence: CDR1 SEHNR, CDR2 FQNEAQ (reference sequence). This CDR3 is built from 16 residues. CDR3 sequence (DNA): TGTTCCAGCAGGATTCGACAGAACTGGAACACCGGGGAGCTGTTTTTT. It translates to CSSRIRQNWNTGELFF.